This TCR beta chain was obtained from a study of cytomegalovirus exposure and HLA in healthy donors. The PCR ran on 60 Vbeta and 13 Jbeta primers. Sequencing was performed with immunoSEQ multiplex PCR; in TCRdb, only in-frame clones are kept and a portion is missing. This table has some 150,000 clones, about four fifths appearing once. The study, taken as a whole, reports: In an earlier analysis, most TCR beta V segments were productive about 87% or about 30% of the time. HLA alleles were associated with 16,000 or so TCR beta sequences in a later analysis at 0.05 false discovery rate.

Germline V gene sequence: CDR1 SGHRS, CDR2 YFSETQ. The CDR3 has 12 residues. V shed 3 bases and J shed 10 bases, with 13 bases lying between them. On this clone: Its antigen is as yet unknown.

The J gene is TRBJ2-5, the V gene TRBV5-1; D is ambiguous. This clonotype was sampled from a man aged 40-55 years in good health and CMV-seropositive. Sequencing was carried out using PBMCs. The CDR3 DNA reads as TGCGCCAGCAGCTCCACCCGGGTGAGCCAGTACTTC. This translates into CASSSTRVSQYF.